These 3 T cell receptor beta chains share one sample of origin, sequenced in a study of blood T cell repertoires in COVID-19. Libraries were prepared by immunoSEQ multiplex PCR; TCRdb keeps only in-frame clonotypes and omits some of them. The table shows some 93,000 clones, with 75% to 85% occurring only once. The source material was peripheral blood. Receptors were obtained from a human donor in a cohort sampled during active COVID-19.

This chain links TRBV5-6 with TRBJ1-5; TRBD1 matches 9 bases. CDR3 size: 16 residues. Per germline, CDR1 SGHDT and CDR2 YYEEEE. V lost 3 bases to trimming and J lost 5 bases; unmatched junction nucleotides: 9. CDR3 bases: TGTGCCAGCAGCTCGTGGACAGGGGCGAGTGATCAGCCCCAGCATTTT. Translated: CASSSWTGASDQPQHF.

This clone came up a few times. The chain joins TRBV18 to TRBJ1-4, with D possibly matching TRBD1 (5 bases). The CDR3 runs to 15 residues. Germline V CDR1 and CDR2: KGHSH, LQKENI. Trimming took off 3 bases at V and 4 bases at J, with 12 bases between the two ends. The CDR3 bases are TGTGCCAGCTCACCCCCTTCAAGGGGTAATGAAAAACTGTTTTTT. Residues: CASSPPSRGNEKLFF.

This chain links TRBV5-1 with TRBJ2-7, with D perhaps TRBD1 (6 bases). With 0 bases removed from V and 3 bases from J, the gap between germline ends came to 13 bases. The length of the CDR3 is 15 residues. Germline lookup yields CDR1 SGHRS and CDR2 YFSETQ. CDR3 coding DNA: TGCGCCAGCAGCTTGGCTGGGGGCCCCGACTACGAGCAGTACTTC. Amino acid sequence: CASSLAGGPDYEQYF.